The 5 T cell receptor beta chains presented below share a single source sample, sequenced in a study of T cell repertoires in cytomegalovirus infection. One entry per CDR3 protein results from TCRdb running MiXCR on the reads. Of around 260,000 distinct CDR3 sequences listed, around 25% were seen once; the top ten hold approximately 15%. The sequencing input was PBMCs. The receptors originated from a human donor in good health (CMV status not recorded). Some clones in this sample may be carry-over from other donors' samples.

The chain employs TRBV5-1 and TRBJ2-5, with 7 positions matching TRBD1. This CDR3 spans 14 amino acids. Germline CDR1 is SGHRS and CDR2 is YFSETQ. Trimming removed 4 bases from V and 5 bases from J; junction bases left unmatched: 8. The CDR3 DNA follows: TGCGCCAGCAGCCGAACAGGGGTTGACGAGACCCAGTACTTC. This sequence encodes CASSRTGVDETQYF.

There are many counts of this clonotype. The chain combines TRBV7-2 with TRBJ2-3; D perhaps matches TRBD1 (5 bases). V was trimmed by 1 base and J by 5 bases, leaving 7 bases between them. Germline CDR1 is SGHTA and CDR2 is FQGNSA. This CDR3 has 13 amino acids. This CDR3 reads CASSLDRQDTQYF. Written as DNA, the CDR3 is TGTGCCAGCAGCTTAGACAGGCAAGATACGCAGTATTTT.

This clonotype was counted only a few times. This chain joins TRBV11-3 and TRBJ1-1; 9 bases agree with TRBD1. Germline V gene sequence: CDR1 SGHNT, CDR2 YENEEA. The CDR3 covers 16 residues. V was pared by 2 bases and J by 1 base, with 5 bases of the junction left unmatched. CDR3 residues: CASSLTGQGRNTEAFF. CDR3 bases: TGTGCCAGCAGCTTAACCGGACAGGGGAGGAACACTGAAGCTTTCTTT.

This clonotype was detected ten times or more. The rearrangement links TRBV20-1 to TRBJ2-7; no clear D gene. Looked up from germline, CDR1 is DFQATT and CDR2 is SNEGSKA (reference sequence). This CDR3 is 13 amino acids long. Trimming removed 4 bases at V and 1 base at J, with 11 bases between. CDR3 protein: CSATSTRSYEQYF. The CDR3 coding sequence is TGCAGTGCTACATCGACACGGTCCTACGAGCAGTACTTC.

At least ten counts were recorded for this clonotype. CDR3: CASSLQGSGEKLFF. CDR3 DNA sequence: TGTGCCAGCAGCCTACAGGGGTCGGGTGAAAAACTGTTTTTT. The rearrangement uses TRBV7-2 and TRBJ1-4, with 7 bases identical to TRBD1. CDR3 length equals 14 residues. Trimming cost V 5 bases and J 7 bases; bases outside gene matches: 7. Germline CDR1 SGHTA, CDR2 FQGNSA.